Following are 4 T cell receptor beta chains from one sample sequenced in a study of blood T cell repertoires in COVID-19. TCRdb's copy holds only in-frame clones and misses some; the assay was immunoSEQ multiplex PCR. The sample has approximately 290,000 clones; roughly 87% are singletons. Material for sequencing was peripheral blood. These receptor sequences come from a man between 18 and 35 years old with active or convalescent COVID-19.

The chain links TRBV5-5 to TRBJ1-6, with unresolved D. CDR3 length: 13 amino acids. Germline V gene lookup returns CDR1 SGHKS and CDR2 YYEKEE (reference sequence). V lost 2 bases to trimming and J lost 10 bases, with 10 bases between them. The CDR3 DNA reads as TGTGCCAGCAGCTTCATGGCCGGGTCACCCCTCCACTTT. Protein: CASSFMAGSPLHF.

The chain has TRBV27 and TRBJ2-1; TRBD2 agrees at 11 bases. CDR3 length: 14 residues. Germline V gene sequence: CDR1 MNHEY, CDR2 SMNVEV (reference sequence). V trimming: 3 bases; J trimming: 6 bases; junction bases outside the gene matches: 1. The CDR3 protein is CASSLLAGGNEQFF. Written as DNA, the CDR3 is TGTGCCAGCAGTTTGCTAGCGGGGGGCAATGAGCAGTTCTTC.

For the CDR3, the DNA is TGTGCCAGCCGAGGCGAAGACGGCAATGAGCAGTTCTTC. Encoded protein: CASRGEDGNEQFF. This chain joins TRBV12-3 or TRBV12-4 and TRBJ2-1; D not resolved. V was trimmed by 8 bases and J by 6 bases, leaving 14 bases between them. CDR3 size: 13 residues.

The rearrangement joins TRBV6-5 to TRBJ1-1; D call uncertain. Germline V gives CDR1 MNHEY, CDR2 SVGAGI. V dropped 11 bases and J dropped 4 bases, with 17 bases sitting between them. This CDR3 contains 13 residues. This CDR3 reads CASRGGYSTEAFF. CDR3 sequence (DNA): TGTGCCTCCCGGGGAGGGTACAGCACTGAAGCTTTCTTT.